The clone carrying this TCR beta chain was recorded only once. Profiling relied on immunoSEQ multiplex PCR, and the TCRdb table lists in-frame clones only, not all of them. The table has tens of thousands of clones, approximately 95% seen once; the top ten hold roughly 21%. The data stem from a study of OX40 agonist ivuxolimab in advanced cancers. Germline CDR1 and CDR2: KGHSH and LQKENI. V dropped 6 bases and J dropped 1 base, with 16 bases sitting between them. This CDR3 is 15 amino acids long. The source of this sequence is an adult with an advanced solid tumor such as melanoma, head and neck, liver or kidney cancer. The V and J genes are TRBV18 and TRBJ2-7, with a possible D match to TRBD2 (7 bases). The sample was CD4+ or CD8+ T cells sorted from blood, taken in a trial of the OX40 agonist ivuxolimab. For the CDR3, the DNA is TGTGCCAGCTCCGACTTAGGGGGGGAGTCCTACGAGCAGTACTTC. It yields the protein CASSDLGGESYEQYF.